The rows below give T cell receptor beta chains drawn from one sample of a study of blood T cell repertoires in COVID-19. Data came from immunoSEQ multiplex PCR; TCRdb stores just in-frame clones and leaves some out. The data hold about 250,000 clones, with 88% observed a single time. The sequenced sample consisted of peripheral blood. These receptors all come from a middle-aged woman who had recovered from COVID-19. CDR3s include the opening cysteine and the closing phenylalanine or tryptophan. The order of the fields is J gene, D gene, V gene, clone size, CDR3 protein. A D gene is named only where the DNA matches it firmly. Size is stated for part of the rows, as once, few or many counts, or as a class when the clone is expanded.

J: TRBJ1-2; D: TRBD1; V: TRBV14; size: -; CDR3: CASSPRTGGGYTF
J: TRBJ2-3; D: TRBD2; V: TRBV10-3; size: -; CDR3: CAISESGTSGRTDTQYF
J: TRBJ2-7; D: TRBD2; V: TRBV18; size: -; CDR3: CASSGTSGRATYEQYF
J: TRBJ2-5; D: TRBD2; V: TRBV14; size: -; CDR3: CASSTPAGGPWETQYF
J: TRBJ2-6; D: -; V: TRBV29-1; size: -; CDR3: CSTRGAGANVLTF
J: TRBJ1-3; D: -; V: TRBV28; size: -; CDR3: CASSFGGISGNTIYF
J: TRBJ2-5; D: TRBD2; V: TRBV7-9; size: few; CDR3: CAERGGSLQETQYF
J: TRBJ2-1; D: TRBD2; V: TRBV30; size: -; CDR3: CAWSTGLAGDYNEQFF
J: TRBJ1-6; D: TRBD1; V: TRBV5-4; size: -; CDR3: CASSRVGDRGNSPLHF
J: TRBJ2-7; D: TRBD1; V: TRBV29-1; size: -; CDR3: CSVEEGTGGYEQYF
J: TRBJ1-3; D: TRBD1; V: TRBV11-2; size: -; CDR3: CASGPGQSTGNTIYF
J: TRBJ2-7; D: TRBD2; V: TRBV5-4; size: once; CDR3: CASSWGLAGAYEQYF
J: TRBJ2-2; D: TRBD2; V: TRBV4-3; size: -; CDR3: CASSPTSGRAALTGELFF
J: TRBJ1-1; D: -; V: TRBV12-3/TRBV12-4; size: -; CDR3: CASHRWGSEAFF
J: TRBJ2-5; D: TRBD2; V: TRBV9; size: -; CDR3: CASSPGLAGGSETQYF
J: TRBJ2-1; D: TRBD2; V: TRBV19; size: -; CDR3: CASRRTSGDNEQFF
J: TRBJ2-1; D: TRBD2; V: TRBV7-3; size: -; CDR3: CASSLAGTSSYNEQFF
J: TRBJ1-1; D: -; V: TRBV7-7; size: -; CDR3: CASSVTRNTEAFF